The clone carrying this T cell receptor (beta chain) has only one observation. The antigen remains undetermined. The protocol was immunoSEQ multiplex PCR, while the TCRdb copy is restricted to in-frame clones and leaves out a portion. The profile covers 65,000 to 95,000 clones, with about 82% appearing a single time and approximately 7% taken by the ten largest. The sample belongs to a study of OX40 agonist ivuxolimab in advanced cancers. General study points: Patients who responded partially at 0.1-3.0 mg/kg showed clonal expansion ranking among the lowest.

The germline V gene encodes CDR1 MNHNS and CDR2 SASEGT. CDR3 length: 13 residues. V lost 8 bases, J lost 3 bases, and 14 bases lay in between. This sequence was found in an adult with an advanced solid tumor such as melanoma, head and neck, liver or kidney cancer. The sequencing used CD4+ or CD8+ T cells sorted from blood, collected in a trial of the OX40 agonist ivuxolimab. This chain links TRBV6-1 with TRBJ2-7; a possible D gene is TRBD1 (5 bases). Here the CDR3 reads CASGAMTLYEQYF. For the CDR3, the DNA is TGTGCCAGCGGGGCAATGACTCTCTACGAGCAGTACTTC.